This is a list of T cell receptor beta chains from one sample in a study of control samples from healthy donors and cancer patients. Sequencing used immunoSEQ multiplex PCR; TCRdb keeps in-frame clones, though not all of them. The data show over 90,000 clones, about 90% seen once. The sample consisted of blood. The receptors originated from a woman aged 18-29 years in good health. Both conserved end residues are part of each CDR3. D genes are given only for firm matches. Clone size, where shown, is once, few, many, or a class for clones that have expanded.

>TRBV21-1|.|TRBJ2-5|.
CASSNPGLLGKTQYF
TGTGCCAGCAGCAACCCAGGACTGCTGGGTAAGACCCAGTACTTC
>TRBV2|.|TRBJ1-6|.
CASSEEWAESSYNSPLHF
TGTGCCAGCAGTGAAGAATGGGCAGAAAGCTCCTATAATTCACCCCTCCACTTT
>TRBV5-4|.|TRBJ1-6|.
CASSLRATPNSYNSPLHF
TGTGCCAGCAGCTTGAGGGCCACCCCGAACTCCTATAATTCACCCCTCCACTTT
>TRBV3-1/TRBV3-2|.|TRBJ2-3|.
CASSQTTDTQYF
TGTGCCAGCAGCCAGACTACAGATACGCAGTATTTT
>TRBV7-6|TRBD2|TRBJ2-1|.
CASSLASGAYNEQFF
TGTGCCAGCAGCTTGGCTAGCGGGGCGTACAATGAGCAGTTCTTC
>TRBV5-1|.|TRBJ1-3|.
CASKPGSSGNTIYF
TGCGCCAGCAAGCCAGGGTCTTCTGGAAACACCATATATTTT
>TRBV6-1|.|TRBJ2-7|.
CASSEARAFYEQYF
TGTGCCAGCAGTGAAGCCCGAGCTTTCTACGAGCAGTACTTC
>TRBV2|.|TRBJ1-5|few
CASSHPVVGAGNQPQHF
TGTGCCAGCAGTCACCCGGTGGTAGGTGCTGGCAATCAGCCCCAGCATTTT
>TRBV10-2|.|TRBJ1-2|few
CASSDGLGGYTF
TGCGCCAGCAGTGATGGTTTGGGAGGCTACACCTTC
>TRBV6-5|TRBD2|TRBJ2-3|.
CASSDGLAGTDTQYF
TGTGCCAGCAGCGACGGACTAGCGGGGACAGATACGCAGTATTTT
>TRBV2|TRBD2|TRBJ2-2|.
CARETSGRNTGELFF
TGTGCCAGGGAGACTAGCGGAAGAAACACCGGGGAGCTGTTTTTT
>TRBV6-6|.|TRBJ2-2|.
CASSVAWGTGELFF
TGTGCCAGCAGCGTGGCTTGGGGCACCGGGGAGCTGTTTTTT
>TRBV7-2|.|TRBJ2-5|few
CASSLVRRVETQYF
TGTGCCAGCAGCTTAGTGCGCAGGGTCGAGACCCAGTACTTC
>TRBV12-3/TRBV12-4|.|TRBJ1-2|.
CASSLGQSYGYTF
TGTGCCAGCAGTTTAGGACAGTCCTATGGCTACACCTTC
>TRBV2|TRBD1|TRBJ1-5|.
CASREDRVGQPQHF
TGTGCCAGCAGGGAAGACAGGGTCGGGCAGCCCCAGCATTTT
>TRBV15|.|TRBJ1-1|once
CATSRTNLKAFF
TGTGCCACCAGCAGAACGAATCTCAAGGCTTTCTTT
>TRBV6-2/TRBV6-3|.|TRBJ2-7|few
CASSYFRDNSYEQYF
TGTGCCAGCAGTTACTTCCGGGACAACTCCTACGAGCAGTACTTC
>TRBV19|TRBD2|TRBJ2-7|.
CASSSSGTSGYEQYF
TGTGCCAGTAGTTCTTCCGGGACTAGCGGGTACGAGCAGTACTTC
>TRBV28|TRBD1|TRBJ2-1|.
CASSFRGPEGNEQFF
TGTGCCAGCAGTTTTAGGGGGCCCGAAGGCAATGAGCAGTTCTTC
>TRBV10-3|TRBD1|TRBJ1-6|.
CATRGQGEKSYNSPLHF
TGTGCCACCCGTGGGCAGGGGGAAAAATCCTATAATTCACCCCTCCACTTT
>TRBV29-1|TRBD1|TRBJ2-7|.
CSVAGQGLQYYEQYF
TGCAGCGTTGCTGGACAGGGCCTACAGTACTACGAGCAGTACTTC
>TRBV28|TRBD2|TRBJ2-2|.
CASSLGGSGRAGELFF
TGTGCCAGCAGCCTCGGGGGTAGCGGGAGGGCCGGGGAGCTGTTTTTT
>TRBV19|TRBD2|TRBJ2-5|.
CASSPTSGGLQETQYF
TGTGCCAGTAGTCCTACTAGCGGGGGGCTGCAAGAGACCCAGTACTTC
>TRBV7-6|.|TRBJ1-1|.
CASSLGRNTEAFF
TGTGCCAGCAGCTTAGGAAGGAACACTGAAGCTTTCTTT
>TRBV6-2/TRBV6-3|.|TRBJ2-3|.
CASSYSPANTQYF
TGTGCCAGCAGTTACTCCCCGGCGAATACGCAGTATTTT
>TRBV4-1|TRBD1|TRBJ1-2|.
CASSQDGTVFSVGSNGYTF
TGCGCCAGCAGCCAAGATGGGACAGTGTTTTCAGTAGGGTCGAATGGCTACACCTTC